Listed below are T cell receptor beta chains from one sample, sequenced in a study of blood T cell repertoires in COVID-19. Only in-frame clones appear in the TCRdb table, and some are missing; sequencing was by immunoSEQ multiplex PCR. This sample yields about 230,000 clones, of which approximately 88% are seen a single time; around 3.6% belongs to the top ten. The source material was PBMCs or T cells enriched from blood (not recorded which). The receptor source for this set is a woman aged 25 to 39 who had been exposed to COVID-19. Each CDR3 is given with its conserved first and last residue. The order of the fields is V gene, D gene, clone size, J gene, CDR3 protein, CDR3 DNA. The D gene is left open where the match is weak. Not every row has a clone size; where given, it reads once, few, many or a size class.

TRBV19	-	-	TRBJ2-7	CASRLQTTGFYEQYF	TGTGCCAGTCGCCTCCAAACAACAGGTTTCTACGAGCAGTACTTC
TRBV18	TRBD2	-	TRBJ2-3	CASSPELAGVSDTQYF	TGTGCCAGCTCACCGGAACTAGCGGGAGTATCAGATACGCAGTATTTT
TRBV2	TRBD1	-	TRBJ1-3	CASSEARQGVTLNTIYF	TGTGCCAGCAGTGAAGCAAGGCAGGGGGTAACATTGAACACCATATATTTT
TRBV15	TRBD1	-	TRBJ2-1	CATQDRGARGYSNEQFF	TGTGCCACCCAGGACAGGGGCGCCCGTGGGTACAGCAATGAGCAGTTCTTC
TRBV9	-	once	TRBJ2-7	CASSVAAVSYEQYF	TGTGCCAGCAGCGTAGCGGCGGTGTCCTACGAGCAGTACTTC
TRBV3-1/TRBV3-2	-	-	TRBJ2-3	CASSQDFRLGGFAQYF	TGTGCCAGCAGCCAAGATTTTCGGCTAGGAGGTTTCGCGCAGTATTTT
TRBV28	TRBD2	-	TRBJ2-7	CASSLPSGAYEQYF	TGTGCCAGCAGTTTGCCTAGCGGTGCCTACGAGCAGTACTTC
TRBV29-1	-	few	TRBJ1-2	CSSQRDKNYGYTF	TGCAGCTCCCAACGCGACAAGAACTATGGCTACACCTTC
TRBV11-2	TRBD2	-	TRBJ2-7	CASSSPTRSGRYEQYF	TGTGCCAGCAGCTCACCGACTAGGAGCGGGAGGTACGAGCAGTACTTC
TRBV6-5	-	-	TRBJ1-2	CATLRGTDGYTF	TGTGCCACCCTAAGGGGGACCGATGGCTACACCTTC
TRBV12-3/TRBV12-4	-	-	TRBJ1-2	CATRREGVYGYTF	TGTGCCACCCGGAGAGAAGGGGTCTATGGCTACACCTTC
TRBV7-7	TRBD1	-	TRBJ2-1	CASSLDPGQGRPRNEQFF	TGTGCTAGCAGCTTAGATCCGGGACAGGGACGTCCCCGCAATGAGCAGTTCTTC
TRBV5-5	-	once	TRBJ1-2	CASSLEQGNYGYTF	TGTGCCAGCAGCTTGGAGCAGGGGAACTATGGCTACACCTTC
TRBV7-6	-	-	TRBJ1-4	CASSLEQGPGEKLFF	TGTGCCAGCAGCTTAGAGCAGGGTCCTGGTGAAAAACTGTTTTTT
TRBV2	TRBD2	-	TRBJ2-3	CASSPWGLAGDPGDTQYF	TGTGCCAGCAGTCCATGGGGGCTAGCGGGAGATCCCGGAGATACGCAGTATTTT
TRBV3-1/TRBV3-2	-	-	TRBJ2-1	CASSSFPGEQFF	TGTGCCAGCAGCTCCTTCCCCGGTGAGCAGTTCTTC
TRBV19	-	-	TRBJ1-2	CASSIREWDGYTF	TGTGCCAGTAGTATCCGGGAATGGGATGGCTACACCTTC
TRBV30	TRBD1	-	TRBJ1-5	CAWSLGQGNQPQHF	TGTGCCTGGAGCCTAGGACAGGGGAATCAGCCCCAGCATTTT
TRBV9	-	-	TRBJ2-3	CASSAIQATSTDTQYF	TGTGCCAGCAGCGCCATACAGGCGACTAGCACAGATACGCAGTATTTT
TRBV27	TRBD2	-	TRBJ2-1	CASSVLAGGPNEQFF	TGTGCCAGCAGTGTACTAGCGGGAGGCCCCAATGAGCAGTTCTTC
TRBV30	-	-	TRBJ1-1	CAWRWAGATEAFF	TGTGCCTGGAGATGGGCAGGGGCCACTGAAGCTTTCTTT
TRBV2	-	-	TRBJ1-1	CASSKKGDLNTEAFF	TGTGCCAGCAGCAAAAAGGGGGATTTGAACACTGAAGCTTTCTTT
TRBV19	-	-	TRBJ2-7	CASSIAVPYEQYF	TGTGCCAGTAGTATAGCAGTTCCCTACGAGCAGTACTTC
TRBV9	TRBD2	-	TRBJ2-4	CASSVVGLAGVEKNIQYF	TGTGCCAGCAGCGTAGTGGGACTAGCGGGAGTAGAGAAGAACATTCAGTACTTC
TRBV30	-	-	TRBJ2-3	CAWSVKTLAGNRRDTQYF	TGTGCCTGGAGTGTAAAAACCCTGGCAGGGAATAGGAGAGATACGCAGTATTTT
TRBV20-1	TRBD2	-	TRBJ2-7	CSASPSGGREQYF	TGCAGTGCTAGTCCGTCGGGGGGGAGAGAGCAGTACTTC
TRBV5-5	-	once	TRBJ1-5	CASSLKVRQPQHF	TGTGCCAGCAGCTTGAAAGTGCGGCAGCCCCAGCATTTT
TRBV28	TRBD2	-	TRBJ2-3	CASLSPTSGSAYTQYF	TGTGCCAGCCTCTCGCCTACTAGCGGGAGCGCATATACGCAGTATTTT
TRBV10-3	-	-	TRBJ2-7	CAISAGGASYEQYF	TGTGCCATCAGTGCTGGAGGGGCAAGCTACGAGCAGTACTTC
TRBV5-1	-	-	TRBJ2-1	CASSGEANSYNEQFF	TGCGCCAGCAGCGGCGAGGCTAACTCCTACAATGAGCAGTTCTTC
TRBV12-3/TRBV12-4	-	-	TRBJ1-2	CASSSGANYGYTF	TGTGCCAGCAGTTCCGGGGCTAACTATGGCTACACCTTC
TRBV28	TRBD1	-	TRBJ1-4	CASSLSGATGGLFF	TGTGCCAGCAGTTTATCGGGGGCAACAGGGGGACTGTTTTTT
TRBV6-1	-	-	TRBJ1-5	CASSDPHPQHF	TGTGCCAGCAGTGACCCACATCCTCAGCATTTT
TRBV30	TRBD1	-	TRBJ2-7	CAWSMGTATSF	TGTGCCTGGAGTATGGGGACAGCGACGTCCTTC
TRBV2	TRBD1	-	TRBJ1-5	CASSARGLSYQPQHF	TGTGCCAGCAGTGCCAGGGGGCTCAGTTATCAGCCCCAGCATTTT
TRBV7-3	-	-	TRBJ1-1	CASSLWAGNTEAFF	TGTGCCAGCAGCTTATGGGCAGGGAACACTGAAGCTTTCTTT
TRBV15	-	once	TRBJ1-5	CATSTSDSYSNQPQHF	TGTGCCACCAGCACCTCCGACAGTTATAGCAATCAGCCCCAGCATTTT
TRBV11-2	TRBD1	-	TRBJ1-3	CASSHGQGYGNTIYF	TGTGCCAGCAGCCACGGACAGGGTTATGGAAACACCATATATTTT
TRBV2	TRBD2	once	TRBJ2-1	CASSEAWTSGRRFF	TGTGCCAGCAGTGAAGCCTGGACTAGCGGGAGACGGTTCTTC
TRBV5-1	-	-	TRBJ2-2	CASSSWDSGELFF	TGCGCCAGCAGCTCTTGGGACTCCGGGGAGCTGTTTTTT
TRBV9	TRBD1	-	TRBJ2-3	CASSPLTGTGFTDTQYF	TGTGCCAGCAGCCCGCTCACCGGGACAGGGTTTACAGATACGCAGTATTTT
TRBV27	-	once	TRBJ1-1	CASSQTEGLNTEAFF	TGTGCCAGCAGTCAAACTGAGGGTTTGAACACTGAAGCTTTCTTT
TRBV5-1	TRBD2	-	TRBJ2-1	CASSLDSGVSYNEQFF	TGCGCCAGCAGCTTGGATAGCGGGGTTTCCTACAATGAGCAGTTCTTC
TRBV12-3/TRBV12-4	-	few	TRBJ1-3	CASSTGTGNTIYF	TGTGCCAGCAGTACAGGTACTGGAAACACCATATATTTT
TRBV30	-	-	TRBJ2-5	CAWSGSAGTVETQYF	TGTGCCTGGAGTGGGAGTGCGGGGACAGTGGAGACCCAGTACTTC
TRBV24-1	TRBD2	-	TRBJ2-1	CATSDTSGTSGSNEQFF	TGTGCCACCAGTGACACATCCGGGACTAGCGGGTCGAATGAGCAGTTCTTC